The 27 T cell receptor beta chains below all came from one sample that was sequenced in a study of blood T cell repertoires in COVID-19. The table came from immunoSEQ multiplex PCR; TCRdb's copy has only in-frame clones and leaves some out. The profile shows 50,000 to 60,000 clones, approximately 91% of them singletons. The sequencing input was peripheral blood. All receptors come from a human donor in a cohort sampled during active COVID-19.

The chain carries TRBV6-8 and TRBJ1-5; perhaps TRBD1 as D (5 bases). Looked up from germline, CDR1 is MNHGY and CDR2 is SAAAGT. The CDR3 contains 15 residues. The V and J ends lost 1 base and 2 bases respectively, with 9 bases between them. The CDR3 region is CASSYWSGGNQPQHF. CDR3 DNA sequence: TGTGCCAGCAGTTACTGGTCGGGGGGCAATCAGCCCCAGCATTTT.

The chain employs TRBV7-8 and TRBJ1-5, with TRBD1 matching 8 bases. Germline CDR1 reads SGHVS; CDR2 reads FQNEAQ. There are 17 residues in the CDR3. Trimming took 5 bases from V and 1 from J; bases not matched to a gene: 10. As DNA, the CDR3 is TGTGCCAGCAGCCAAGGCGGCCGACAGGGGAGCAATCAGCCCCAGCATTTT. It is translated as CASSQGGRQGSNQPQHF.

This sequence joins TRBV7-3 and TRBJ1-2, with 8 bases that match TRBD1. Germline CDR1 SGHTA, CDR2 FQGTGA. V shed 9 bases and J 5 bases; nucleotides not matched to a gene: 17. The CDR3 loop spans 16 amino acids. In DNA form, the CDR3 reads TGTGCCAGGAGTCTGCACCGGGACAGGAAAGAATATGGCTACACCTTC. It translates to CARSLHRDRKEYGYTF.

The genes are TRBV5-1 and TRBJ2-7, with D possibly TRBD1 on 6 matching bases. The CDR3 has 16 amino acids. Germline assignment: CDR1 SGHRS and CDR2 YFSETQ. Deletions cut 0 bases from V and 0 bases from J, with 13 bases between. The CDR3 is CASSLAVGRGSYEQYF. CDR3 bases: TGCGCCAGCAGCTTGGCCGTGGGCAGGGGCTCCTACGAGCAGTACTTC.

This clone was counted a single time. This chain uses TRBV27 with TRBJ1-5; unclear D gene. The CDR3 covers 14 residues. Trimming left V 10 bases short and J 2 bases short, with 15 bases between. Germline CDR1 is MNHEY and CDR2 is SMNVEV (reference sequence). CDR3: CATLKRPCNQPQHF. The CDR3 DNA follows: TGTGCCACCCTAAAGAGGCCTTGCAATCAGCCCCAGCATTTT.

The V call is TRBV2, the J call TRBJ2-1, with D perhaps TRBD1 (6 bases). The CDR3 extends over 13 amino acids. Germline V gene sequence: CDR1 SNHLY, CDR2 FYNNEI. V was shortened by 10 bases and J by 3 bases, with 13 bases between the two germline ends. The CDR3 sequence is CAISRDIYNEQFF. The CDR3 nucleotides are TGTGCCATTTCCCGGGACATCTACAATGAGCAGTTCTTC. Based on the CDR3 plus reference TRBV2 and TRBJ2-1, the full variable domain is EPEVTQTPSHQVTQMGQEVILRCVPISNHLYFYWYRQILGQKVEFLVSFYNNEISEKSEIFDDQFSVERPDGSNFTLKIRSTKLEDSAMYFCAISRDIYNEQFFGPGTRLTVL.

V gene TRBV7-3 combines with J gene TRBJ2-1; maybe TRBD2 (5 bases). This CDR3 has 15 residues. Trimming took off 1 base at V and 8 bases at J, with 15 bases between the two ends. Germline assignment: CDR1 SGHTA and CDR2 FQGTGA. CDR3 amino acids: CASSLNRGTYDEQFF. In DNA, the CDR3 is TGTGCCAGCAGCTTAAATCGGGGTACTTATGATGAGCAGTTCTTC.

The chain links TRBV9 to TRBJ2-3; 13 bases map to TRBD2. V shed 3 bases, J shed 3 bases, and the junction held 4 bases outside the gene matches. The germline CDR1 and CDR2 sequences are SGDLS and YYNGEE. The CDR3 extends over 16 amino acids. The CDR3 protein is CASSGPGLAGTDTQYF. The CDR3 nucleotides are TGTGCCAGCAGCGGTCCGGGACTAGCGGGGACAGATACGCAGTATTTT.

The chain joins TRBV28 to TRBJ1-2; D ambiguous. Deletions cut 6 bases from V and 1 base from J, with 18 bases between. The CDR3 consists of 16 residues. Germline CDR1 is MDHEN and CDR2 is SYDVKM. Here the CDR3 reads CASRSPTGGSNYGYTF. CDR3 in DNA: TGTGCCAGCAGGTCACCTACGGGCGGGAGTAACTATGGCTACACCTTC.

The gene calls are TRBV7-9 and TRBJ2-7; TRBD2 aligns across 8 bases. V shed 3 bases and J 1 base; nucleotides not matched to a gene: 11. Germline V gene lookup returns CDR1 SEHNR and CDR2 FQNEAQ (reference sequence). The CDR3 covers 17 residues. DNA for the CDR3: TGTGCCAGCAGCTTCAATCCTCCGGGACTAGGATCCTACGAGCAGTACTTC. This translates into CASSFNPPGLGSYEQYF.

The V call is TRBV28, the J call TRBJ2-1; TRBD1 might be the D (6 bases). The CDR3 extends over 12 amino acids. Trimming removed 7 bases from V and 9 bases from J, with 13 bases in between. Germline V gene data show CDR1 as MDHEN and CDR2 as SYDVKM. CDR3 amino acids: CASKTGQSEQFF. In DNA, the CDR3 is TGTGCCAGCAAAACGGGACAAAGTGAGCAGTTCTTC.

Written as DNA, the CDR3 is TGTGCCAGCAGCTTCCTGAGACAGGGAACCTACGAGCAGTACTTC. This encodes CASSFLRQGTYEQYF. V is TRBV28 and J is TRBJ2-7; 7 nucleotides line up with TRBD1. CDR1 and CDR2 (germline): MDHEN, SYDVKM. The CDR3 is made up of 15 amino acids. The junction had 10 bases not matched to a gene; V was cut back by 6 bases and J by 2 bases.

The V and J genes are TRBV3-1 (or the pseudogene TRBV3-2) and TRBJ2-1, with 11 positions matching TRBD2. The germline V gene encodes CDR1 LGHDT and CDR2 YNNKEL (reference sequence). Trimming cost V 1 base and J 5 bases; bases outside gene matches: 1. The CDR3 spans 15 residues. Written as DNA, the CDR3 is TGTGCCAGCAGCCAAGGACTAGCGGGGCACAATGAGCAGTTCTTC. Residues: CASSQGLAGHNEQFF.

The chain links TRBV7-6 to TRBJ2-1, with D perhaps matching TRBD1 (5 bases). V shed 4 bases and J shed 2 bases, with 21 bases lying between them. Germline loops: CDR1 SGHVS, CDR2 FNYEAQ. The CDR3 sequence is 18 residues long. CDR3 loop: CASSSRRAEGVPYNEQFF. CDR3 nucleotides: TGTGCCAGCAGCTCCCGACGTGCGGAAGGGGTCCCCTACAATGAGCAGTTCTTC.

The chain links TRBV28 to TRBJ2-1; 13 nucleotides agree with TRBD2. V trimming: 6 bases; J trimming: 0 bases; junction bases outside the gene matches: 14. CDR1 is MDHEN and CDR2 is SYDVKM in the germline V gene. The CDR3 length is 20 residues. CDR3: CASSPWGGLAGTSSYNEQFF. The CDR3 DNA sequence: TGTGCCAGCAGCCCCTGGGGGGGACTAGCGGGGACGAGCTCCTACAATGAGCAGTTCTTC.

The sample holds a few counts of this clone. The chain joins TRBV9 to TRBJ2-3; 8 bases are shared with TRBD1. CDR3 length: 14 residues. The junction had 7 bases not matched to a gene; V was cut back by 4 bases and J by 6 bases. Germline assignment: CDR1 SGDLS and CDR2 YYNGEE. The CDR3 sequence: CASSPRTGSDTQYF. For the CDR3, the DNA is TGTGCCAGCAGCCCTCGGACAGGGTCTGATACGCAGTATTTT.

The chain carries TRBV2 and TRBJ1-6; possible D gene TRBD1, 6 bases. There are 17 residues in the CDR3. Per germline, CDR1 SNHLY and CDR2 FYNNEI. V lost 3 bases to trimming and J lost 2 bases, with 14 bases between them. The DNA for the CDR3 is TGTGCCAGCAGTGATGGGCGCAGGGGCGCCTATAATTCACCCCTCCACTTT. Amino acids: CASSDGRRGAYNSPLHF.

V usage is TRBV7-6 and J usage is TRBJ2-2; TRBD2 agrees at 7 bases. CDR1 is SGHVS and CDR2 is FNYEAQ in the germline V gene. This CDR3 comprises 15 residues. V was pared by 2 bases and J by 6 bases, with 6 bases of the junction left unmatched. The CDR3 DNA reads as TGTGCCAGCAGCTTATCGCCGCGGGGGTCCGGGGAGCTGTTTTTT. Its translation is CASSLSPRGSGELFF.

The chain couples TRBV20-1 to TRBJ2-2; D is possibly TRBD2 (5 bases). This CDR3 spans 11 amino acids. From germline, CDR1 is DFQATT and CDR2 SNEGSKA (reference sequence). The V gene lost 6 bases and the J gene lost 7 bases, with 9 bases spanning the gap. The CDR3 DNA sequence: TGCAGTGCCACAAGCGGCGGGGAGCTGTTTTTT. This gives the protein CSATSGGELFF.

The gene calls are TRBV5-4 and TRBJ1-4; D possibly corresponds to TRBD1 (6 bases). V was shortened by 1 base and J by 1 base, with 8 bases between the two germline ends. CDR1 is SGHNT, CDR2 YYREEE, per germline (reference sequence). This CDR3 spans 15 amino acids. The DNA for the CDR3 is TGTGCCAGCAGCTTGCCAGGGGAAACTAATGAAAAACTGTTTTTT. This gives the protein CASSLPGETNEKLFF. The entire variable domain, with the rest obtained from reference TRBV5-4 and TRBJ1-4, is as follows: ETGVTQSPTHLIKTRGQQVTLRCSSQSGHNTVSWYQQALGQGPQFIFQYYREEENGRGNFPPRFSGLQFPNYSSELNVNALELDDSALYLCASSLPGETNEKLFFGSGTQLSVL.

The J gene is TRBJ2-2, the V gene TRBV11-2; TRBD2 aligns across 8 bases. J lost 3 bases, V lost 5 bases, and 5 bases had no gene match. Germline CDR1 SGHAT, CDR2 FQNNGV. CDR3 length equals 15 residues. DNA for the CDR3: TGTGCCAGCAGCCCGGGGGGGGTGGACACCGGGGAGCTGTTTTTT. This sequence encodes CASSPGGVDTGELFF.

The J gene is TRBJ2-5, the V gene TRBV6-2 or TRBV6-3; D unresolved. The V end lost 5 bases, the J end lost 2 bases, and 6 bases lay between the germline ends. Looked up from germline, CDR1 is MNHEY and CDR2 is SVGEGT. There are 12 residues in the CDR3. CDR3 bases: TGTGCCAGCAGTATAAAACAAGAGACCCAGTACTTC. This encodes CASSIKQETQYF.

The V and J genes are TRBV19 and TRBJ1-5; no clear D. Trimming removed 1 base at V and 1 base at J, with 14 bases between. CDR3 length: 17 amino acids. Per germline, CDR1 LNHDA and CDR2 SQIVND (reference sequence). The CDR3 bases are TGTGCCAGTAGTATAGGATCCTCCGGGATAAGCAATCAGCCCCAGCATTTT. Its translation is CASSIGSSGISNQPQHF.

Remarks on this clone: A read error may produce the germline difference seen at one junction end. The same CDR3 arises from other DNA sequences in this sample as well. This chain links TRBV24-1 with TRBJ1-2; 9 positions agree with TRBD1. The CDR3 sequence is 15 residues long. Germline values: CDR1 KGHDR, CDR2 SFDVKD. The CDR3 DNA follows: TGTGCCACCAGTGATACGGGACAGGGCAGCTATGGCTATACCTTC. Residues: CATSDTGQGSYGYTF.

V gene TRBV30 combines with J gene TRBJ2-5; D gene ambiguous. V gave up 5 bases and J gave up 5 bases, with 12 bases separating them. The germline V gene has CDR1 GTSNPN and CDR2 SVGIG (reference sequence). The CDR3 has 12 amino acids. The CDR3 sequence: CAWESESETQYF. The CDR3 nucleotides are TGTGCCTGGGAAAGCGAATCCGAGACCCAGTACTTC.

The rearrangement joins TRBV6-5 to TRBJ2-3; 9 nucleotides line up with TRBD2. Trimming removed 6 bases from V and 5 bases from J; junction bases left unmatched: 6. Germline loops: CDR1 MNHEY, CDR2 SVGAGI. The CDR3 is made up of 14 amino acids. The CDR3 nucleotides are TGTGCCAGCAGCTTAGCGGGAGCAAAAGATACGCAGTATTTT. It yields the protein CASSLAGAKDTQYF.

The chain is built from TRBV19 and TRBJ1-4; D might be TRBD1 (5 bases). Germline CDR1 reads LNHDA; CDR2 reads SQIVND (reference sequence). V was cut by 5 bases and J by 2 bases, with 15 bases left in between. This CDR3 has 16 residues. Here the CDR3 reads CASSGLYGATNEKLFF. In DNA form, the CDR3 reads TGTGCCAGTAGTGGCTTGTATGGGGCGACTAATGAAAAACTGTTTTTT.